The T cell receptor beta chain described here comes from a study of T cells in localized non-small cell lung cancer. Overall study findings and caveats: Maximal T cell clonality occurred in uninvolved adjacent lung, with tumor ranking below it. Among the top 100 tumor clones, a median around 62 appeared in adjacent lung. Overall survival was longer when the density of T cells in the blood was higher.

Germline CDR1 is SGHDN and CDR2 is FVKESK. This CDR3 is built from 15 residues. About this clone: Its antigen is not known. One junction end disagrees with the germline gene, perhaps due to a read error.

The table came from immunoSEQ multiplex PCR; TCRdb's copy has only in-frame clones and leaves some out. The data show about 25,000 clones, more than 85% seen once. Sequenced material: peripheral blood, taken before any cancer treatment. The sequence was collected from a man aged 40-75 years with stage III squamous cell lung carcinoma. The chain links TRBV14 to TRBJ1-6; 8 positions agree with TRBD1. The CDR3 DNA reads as TGTGCCAGCAGCCACCTGGACAGGGATAACTCACCCCTCCACTTT. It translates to CASSHLDRDNSPLHF.